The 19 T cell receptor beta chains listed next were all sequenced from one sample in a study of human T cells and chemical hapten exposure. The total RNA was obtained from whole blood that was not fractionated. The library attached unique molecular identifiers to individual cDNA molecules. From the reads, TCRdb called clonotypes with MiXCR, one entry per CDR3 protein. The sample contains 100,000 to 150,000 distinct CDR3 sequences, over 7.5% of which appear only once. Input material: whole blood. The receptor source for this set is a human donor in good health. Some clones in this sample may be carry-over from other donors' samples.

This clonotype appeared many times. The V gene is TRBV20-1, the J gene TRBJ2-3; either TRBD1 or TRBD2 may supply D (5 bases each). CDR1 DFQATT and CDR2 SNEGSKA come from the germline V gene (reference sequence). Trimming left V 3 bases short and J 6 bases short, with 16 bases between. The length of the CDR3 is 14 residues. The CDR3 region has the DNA TGCAGTGCTAGTTCCAGTGGGGGTCGGGATACGCAGTATTTT. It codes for CSASSSGGRDTQYF.

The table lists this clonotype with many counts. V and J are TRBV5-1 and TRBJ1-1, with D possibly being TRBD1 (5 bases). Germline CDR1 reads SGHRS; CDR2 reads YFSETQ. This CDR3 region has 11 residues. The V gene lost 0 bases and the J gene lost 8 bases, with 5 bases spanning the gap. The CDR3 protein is CASSLGQEAFF. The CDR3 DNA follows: TGCGCCAGCAGCTTGGGACAGGAAGCTTTCTTT. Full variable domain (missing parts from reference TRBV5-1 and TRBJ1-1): KAGVTQTPRYLIKTRGQQVTLSCSPISGHRSVSWYQQTPGQGLQFLFEYFSETQRNKGNFPGRFSGRQFSNSRSEMNVSTLELGDSALYLCASSLGQEAFFGQGTRLTVV.

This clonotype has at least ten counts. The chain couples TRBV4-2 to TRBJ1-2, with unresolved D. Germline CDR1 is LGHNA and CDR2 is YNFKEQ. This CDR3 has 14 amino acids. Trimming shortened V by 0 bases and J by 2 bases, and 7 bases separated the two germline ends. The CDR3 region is CASSQEDGNYGYTF. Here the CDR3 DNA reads TGTGCCAGCAGCCAAGAGGACGGGAACTATGGCTACACCTTC.

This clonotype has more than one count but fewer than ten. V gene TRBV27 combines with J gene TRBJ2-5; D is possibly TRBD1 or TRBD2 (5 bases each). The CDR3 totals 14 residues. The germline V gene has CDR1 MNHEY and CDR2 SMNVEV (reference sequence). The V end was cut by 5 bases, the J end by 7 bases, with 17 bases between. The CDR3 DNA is TGTGCCAGCAGTCAGGGACCATCCAGCCGGACCCAGTACTTC. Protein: CASSQGPSSRTQYF.

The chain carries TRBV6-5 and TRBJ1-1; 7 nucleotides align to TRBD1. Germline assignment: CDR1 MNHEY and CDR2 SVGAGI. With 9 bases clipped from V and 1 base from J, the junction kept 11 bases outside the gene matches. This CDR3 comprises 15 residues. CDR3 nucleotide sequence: TGTGCCAGTCTCCGGACACAGGGGCCGAACACTGAAGCTTTCTTT. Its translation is CASLRTQGPNTEAFF.

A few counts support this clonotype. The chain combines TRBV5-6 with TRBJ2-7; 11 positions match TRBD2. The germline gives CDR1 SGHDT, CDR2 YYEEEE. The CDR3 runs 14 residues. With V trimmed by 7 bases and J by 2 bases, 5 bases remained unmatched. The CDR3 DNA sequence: TGTGCCAGCGATCTAGCGGGGGGTCCCTACGAGCAGTACTTC. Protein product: CASDLAGGPYEQYF. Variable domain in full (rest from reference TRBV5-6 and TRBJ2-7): DAGVTQSPTHLIKTRGQQVTLRCSPKSGHDTVSWYQQALGQGPQFIFQYYEEEERQRGNFPDRFSGHQFPNYSSELNVNALLLGDSALYLCASDLAGGPYEQYFGPGTRLTVT.

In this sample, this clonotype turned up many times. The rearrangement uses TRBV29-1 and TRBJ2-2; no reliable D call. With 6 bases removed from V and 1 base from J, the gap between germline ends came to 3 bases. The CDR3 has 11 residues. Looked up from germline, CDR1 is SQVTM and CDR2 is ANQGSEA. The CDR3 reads CSVQNTGELFF. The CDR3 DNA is TGCAGCGTCCAGAACACCGGGGAGCTGTTTTTT.

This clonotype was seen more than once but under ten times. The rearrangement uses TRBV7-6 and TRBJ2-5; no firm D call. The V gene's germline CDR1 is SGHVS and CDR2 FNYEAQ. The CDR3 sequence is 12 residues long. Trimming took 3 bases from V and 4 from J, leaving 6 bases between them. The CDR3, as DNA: TGTGCCAGCAGCTTCATCTTAGAGACCCAGTACTTC. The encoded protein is CASSFILETQYF.

The CDR3 nucleotides are TGTGCCAGTACCCAAAGTGAGGGGGCGACCGGTCAGCCCCAGCATTTT. Translating it yields CASTQSEGATGQPQHF. The V call is TRBV19, the J call TRBJ1-5, with 7 nucleotides matching TRBD1. V trimming: 7 bases; J trimming: 6 bases; junction bases outside the gene matches: 15. The CDR3 consists of 16 residues. Germline V gene sequence: CDR1 LNHDA, CDR2 SQIVND (reference sequence).

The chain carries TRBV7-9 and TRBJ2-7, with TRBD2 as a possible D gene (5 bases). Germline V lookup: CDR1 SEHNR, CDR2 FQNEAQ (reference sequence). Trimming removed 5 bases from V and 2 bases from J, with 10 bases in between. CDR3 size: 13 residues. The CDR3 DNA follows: TGTGCCAGCAGCGGTCTCGGGACCTACGAGCAGTACTTC. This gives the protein CASSGLGTYEQYF. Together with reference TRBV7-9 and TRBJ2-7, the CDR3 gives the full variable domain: DTGVSQNPRHKITKRGQNVTFRCDPISEHNRLYWYRQTLGQGPEFLTYFQNEAQLEKSRLLSDRFSAERPKGSFSTLEIQRTEQGDSAMYLCASSGLGTYEQYFGPGTRLTVT.

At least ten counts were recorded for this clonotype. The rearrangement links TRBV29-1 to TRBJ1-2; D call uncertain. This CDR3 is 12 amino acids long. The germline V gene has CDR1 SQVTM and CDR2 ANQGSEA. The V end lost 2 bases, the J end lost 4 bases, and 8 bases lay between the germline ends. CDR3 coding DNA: TGCAGCGTTGAAAAGGGAACCTATGGCTACACCTTC. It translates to CSVEKGTYGYTF.

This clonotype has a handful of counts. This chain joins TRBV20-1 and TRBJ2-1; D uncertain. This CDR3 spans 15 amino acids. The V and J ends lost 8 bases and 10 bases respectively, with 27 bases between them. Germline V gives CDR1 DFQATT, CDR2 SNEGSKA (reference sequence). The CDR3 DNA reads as TGCAGTCCAGGCCGACCGGGCCTCCAACATGGGGAGCAGTTCTTC. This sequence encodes CSPGRPGLQHGEQFF.

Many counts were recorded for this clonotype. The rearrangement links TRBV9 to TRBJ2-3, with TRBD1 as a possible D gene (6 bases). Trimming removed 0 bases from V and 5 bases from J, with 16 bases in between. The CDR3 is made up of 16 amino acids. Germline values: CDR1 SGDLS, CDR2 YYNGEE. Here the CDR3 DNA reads TGTGCCAGCAGCGTAGTGGGTCGACAGGTTGGAGATACGCAGTATTTT. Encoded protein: CASSVVGRQVGDTQYF.

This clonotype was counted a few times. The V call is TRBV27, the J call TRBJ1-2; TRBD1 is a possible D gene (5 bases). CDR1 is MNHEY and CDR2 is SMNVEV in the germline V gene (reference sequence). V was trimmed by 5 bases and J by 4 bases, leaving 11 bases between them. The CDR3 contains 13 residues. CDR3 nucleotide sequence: TGTGCCAGCAGTCACGGGACCGTCTATGGCTACACCTTC. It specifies CASSHGTVYGYTF.

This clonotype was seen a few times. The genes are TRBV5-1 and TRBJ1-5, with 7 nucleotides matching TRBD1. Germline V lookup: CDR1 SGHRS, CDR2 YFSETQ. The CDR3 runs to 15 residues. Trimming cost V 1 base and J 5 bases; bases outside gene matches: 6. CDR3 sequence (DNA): TGCGCCAGCAGCTTGATGGGCAGGGGGGATCAGCCCCAGCATTTT. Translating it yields CASSLMGRGDQPQHF.

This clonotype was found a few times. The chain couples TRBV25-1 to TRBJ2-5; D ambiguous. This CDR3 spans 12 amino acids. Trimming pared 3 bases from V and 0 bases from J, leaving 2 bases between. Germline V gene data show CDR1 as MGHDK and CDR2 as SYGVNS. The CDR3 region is CASSDYQETQYF. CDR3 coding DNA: TGTGCCAGCAGTGATTACCAAGAGACCCAGTACTTC.

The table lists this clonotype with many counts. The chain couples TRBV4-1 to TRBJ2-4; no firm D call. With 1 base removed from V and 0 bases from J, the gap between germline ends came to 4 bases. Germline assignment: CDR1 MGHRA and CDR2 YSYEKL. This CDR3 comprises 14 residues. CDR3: CASSQALAKNIQYF. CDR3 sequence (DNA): TGCGCCAGCAGCCAAGCTCTAGCCAAAAACATTCAGTACTTC.

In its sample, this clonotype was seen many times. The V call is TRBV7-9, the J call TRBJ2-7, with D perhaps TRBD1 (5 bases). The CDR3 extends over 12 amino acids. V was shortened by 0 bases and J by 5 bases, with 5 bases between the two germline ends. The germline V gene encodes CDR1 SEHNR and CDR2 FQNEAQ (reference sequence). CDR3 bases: TGTGCCAGCAGCTTAGCAGGGGACGAGCAGTACTTC. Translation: CASSLAGDEQYF. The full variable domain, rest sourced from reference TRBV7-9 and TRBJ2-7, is DTGVSQNPRHKITKRGQNVTFRCDPISEHNRLYWYRQTLGQGPEFLTYFQNEAQLEKSRLLSDRFSAERPKGSFSTLEIQRTEQGDSAMYLCASSLAGDEQYFGPGTRLTVT.

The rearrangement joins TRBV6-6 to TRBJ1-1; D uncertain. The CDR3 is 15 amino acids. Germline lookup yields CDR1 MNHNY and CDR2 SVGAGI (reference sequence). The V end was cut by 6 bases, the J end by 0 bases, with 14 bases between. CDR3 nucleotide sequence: TGTGCCAGCAGCCAGCAAGTTGGGATGAACACTGAAGCTTTCTTT. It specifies CASSQQVGMNTEAFF.